Given below is one T cell receptor (beta chain) in context. MiXCR was run by TCRdb on the 5' RACE reads, yielding one entry per CDR3 protein. The repertoire holds roughly 1.6 million distinct CDR3 sequences, with less than 40% as singletons. These data come from a study of identical twins. Every sampled donor was Caucasian and healthy. Sequenced input: cord blood. The sequence derives from a newborn girl in good health.

The CDR3, as DNA: TGTGCCATCAGTGAGGGGCAGAGCCTAGCCAAAAACATTCAGTACTTC. Translating it yields CAISEGQSLAKNIQYF. This sequence joins TRBV10-3 and TRBJ2-4; D gene ambiguous. There are 16 residues in the CDR3. The germline CDR1 and CDR2 sequences are ENHRY and SYGVKD. V was pared by 2 bases and J by 0 bases, with 11 bases between.